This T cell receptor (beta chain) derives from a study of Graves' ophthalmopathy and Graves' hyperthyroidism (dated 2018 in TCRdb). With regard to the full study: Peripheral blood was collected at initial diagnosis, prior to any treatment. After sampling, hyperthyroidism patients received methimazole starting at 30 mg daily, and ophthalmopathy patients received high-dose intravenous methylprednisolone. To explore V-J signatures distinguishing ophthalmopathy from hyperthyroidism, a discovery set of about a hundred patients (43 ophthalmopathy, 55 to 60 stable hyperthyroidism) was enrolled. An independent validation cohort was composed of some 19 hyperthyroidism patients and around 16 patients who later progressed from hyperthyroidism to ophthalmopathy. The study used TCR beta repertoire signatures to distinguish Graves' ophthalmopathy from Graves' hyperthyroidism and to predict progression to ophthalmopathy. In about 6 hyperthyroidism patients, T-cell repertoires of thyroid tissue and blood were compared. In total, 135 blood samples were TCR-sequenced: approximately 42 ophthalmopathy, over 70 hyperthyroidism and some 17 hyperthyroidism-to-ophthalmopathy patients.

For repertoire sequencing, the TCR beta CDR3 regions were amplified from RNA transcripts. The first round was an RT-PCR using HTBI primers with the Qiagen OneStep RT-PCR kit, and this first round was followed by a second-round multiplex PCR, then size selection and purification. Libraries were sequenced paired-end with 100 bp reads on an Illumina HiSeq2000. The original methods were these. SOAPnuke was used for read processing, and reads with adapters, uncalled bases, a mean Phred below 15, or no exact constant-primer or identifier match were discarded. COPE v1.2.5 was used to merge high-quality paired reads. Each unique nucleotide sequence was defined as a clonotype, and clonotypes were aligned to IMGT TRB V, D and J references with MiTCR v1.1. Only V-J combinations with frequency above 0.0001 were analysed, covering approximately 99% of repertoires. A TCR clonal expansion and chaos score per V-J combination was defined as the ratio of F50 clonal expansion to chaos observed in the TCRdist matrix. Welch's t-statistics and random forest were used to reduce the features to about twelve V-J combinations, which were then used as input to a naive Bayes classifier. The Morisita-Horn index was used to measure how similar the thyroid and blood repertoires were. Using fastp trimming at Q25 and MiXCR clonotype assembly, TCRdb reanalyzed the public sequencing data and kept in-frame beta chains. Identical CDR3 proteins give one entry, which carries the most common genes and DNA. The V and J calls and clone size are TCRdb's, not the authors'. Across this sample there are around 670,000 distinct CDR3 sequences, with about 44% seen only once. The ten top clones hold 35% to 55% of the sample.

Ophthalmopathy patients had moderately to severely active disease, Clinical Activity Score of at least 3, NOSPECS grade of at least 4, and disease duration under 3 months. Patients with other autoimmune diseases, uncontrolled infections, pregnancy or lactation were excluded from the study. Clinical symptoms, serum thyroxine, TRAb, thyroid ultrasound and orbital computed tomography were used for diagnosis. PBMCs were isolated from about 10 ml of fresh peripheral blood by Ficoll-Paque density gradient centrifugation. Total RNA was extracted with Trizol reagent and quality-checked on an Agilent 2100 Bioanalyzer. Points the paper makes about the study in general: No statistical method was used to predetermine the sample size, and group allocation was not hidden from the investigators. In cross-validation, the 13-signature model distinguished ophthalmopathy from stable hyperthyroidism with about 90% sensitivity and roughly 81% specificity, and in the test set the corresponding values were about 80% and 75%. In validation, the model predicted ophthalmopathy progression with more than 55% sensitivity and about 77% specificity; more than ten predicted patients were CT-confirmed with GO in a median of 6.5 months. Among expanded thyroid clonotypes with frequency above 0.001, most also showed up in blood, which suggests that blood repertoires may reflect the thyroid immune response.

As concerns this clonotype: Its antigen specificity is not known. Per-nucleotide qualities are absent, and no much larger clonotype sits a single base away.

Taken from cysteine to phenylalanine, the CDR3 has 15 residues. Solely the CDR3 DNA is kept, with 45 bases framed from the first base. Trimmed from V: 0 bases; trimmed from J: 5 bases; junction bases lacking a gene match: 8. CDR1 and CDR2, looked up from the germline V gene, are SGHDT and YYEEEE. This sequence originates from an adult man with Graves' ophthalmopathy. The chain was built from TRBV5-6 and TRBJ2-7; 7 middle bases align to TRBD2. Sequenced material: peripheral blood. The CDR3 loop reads CASSLAVWGGDEQYF. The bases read TGTGCCAGCAGCTTGGCGGTTTGGGGGGGAGACGAGCAGTACTTC. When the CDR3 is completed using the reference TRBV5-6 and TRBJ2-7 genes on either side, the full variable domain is DAGVTQSPTHLIKTRGQQVTLRCSPKSGHDTVSWYQQALGQGPQFIFQYYEEEERQRGNFPDRFSGHQFPNYSSELNVNALLLGDSALYLCASSLAVWGGDEQYFGPGTRLTVT.